This passage covers 11 T cell receptor beta chains from one sample sequenced in a study of CD8 T cells in Susac syndrome. The RNA, about 0.5 to 1 ug, was put through reverse transcription using random hexamers. TCRdb reprocessed the immunoSEQ multiplex PCR reads via MiXCR and lists one record per CDR3 protein. The repertoire holds approximately 120,000 distinct CDR3 sequences, roughly 96% seen once, with under 0.1% in the top ten. The sample taken for sequencing was CD4+ T cells from PBMCs. Receptors originate from a human donor in good health.

CDR3 residues: CATSRDLGGTPYEQYF. The CDR3 coding sequence is TGTGCCACCAGCAGAGATCTAGGCGGGACCCCCTACGAGCAGTACTTC. V is TRBV15 and J is TRBJ2-7; possible D gene TRBD2, 6 bases. The CDR3 length is 16 residues. CDR1 LNHNV and CDR2 YYDKDF come from the germline V gene (reference sequence). V was shortened by 0 bases and J by 2 bases, with 14 bases between the two germline ends.

V usage is TRBV5-1 and J usage is TRBJ2-2; possibly TRBD1 for D (6 bases). Germline V gene data show CDR1 as SGHRS and CDR2 as YFSETQ. The CDR3 covers 16 residues. Trimming stripped 0 bases from V and 5 bases from J, with 14 bases between. CDR3 amino acids: CASSLEQGRLTGELFF. CDR3 sequence (DNA): TGCGCCAGCAGCTTGGAGCAGGGGCGCTTGACCGGGGAGCTGTTTTTT.

This chain uses TRBV4-3 with TRBJ2-3, with D maybe TRBD2 (6 bases). The CDR3 is 16 amino acids. Germline CDR1 is LGHNA and CDR2 is YSLEER. V was trimmed by 0 bases and J by 3 bases, leaving 13 bases between them. CDR3 coding DNA: TGCGCCAGCAGCCAAGACCGAGGGAGGCGGACAGATACGCAGTATTTT. This codes for CASSQDRGRRTDTQYF.

The chain recombines TRBV29-1 with TRBJ2-2, with 11 bases aligning to TRBD2. Losses at the gene ends were 7 bases for V and 6 bases for J; bases not matched to a gene: 7. This CDR3 is built from 14 residues. CDR1 SQVTM and CDR2 ANQGSEA come from the germline V gene. Here the CDR3 DNA reads TGCAGCGCCGAGACTAGCGGGATCGCCGGGGAGCTGTTTTTT. Translating gives CSAETSGIAGELFF.

The chain joins TRBV27 to TRBJ2-7, with D possibly TRBD2 on 5 matching bases. V was shortened by 3 bases and J by 12 bases, with 12 bases between the two germline ends. CDR3 length: 11 residues. Looked up from germline, CDR1 is MNHEY and CDR2 is SMNVEV (reference sequence). The CDR3 nucleotides are TGTGCCAGCAGTTTTGATACCGAGGGGTACTTC. It translates to CASSFDTEGYF.

The rearrangement joins TRBV6-2 or TRBV6-3 to TRBJ1-1; D not resolved. CDR3 length: 16 amino acids. Between the trimmed V and J ends, which lost 0 bases and 4 bases, there was a span of 15 bases. Germline lookup yields CDR1 MNHEY and CDR2 SVGEGT. CDR3 in DNA: TGTGCCAGCAGTTACTCGGGGTGGCTGCTGGTCACTGAAGCTTTCTTT. It yields the protein CASSYSGWLLVTEAFF.

The chain has TRBV7-9 and TRBJ1-2; 7 bases fit TRBD1. Trimming at V came to 4 bases and at J to 4 bases, leaving 6 bases not matched to a gene. Germline CDR1 and CDR2: SEHNR and FQNEAQ (reference sequence). This CDR3 comprises 14 residues. CDR3 sequence reads: CASSSTGLGYGYTF. CDR3 DNA: TGTGCCAGCAGCTCGACAGGGTTGGGCTATGGCTACACCTTC. The entire variable domain, with the rest obtained from reference TRBV7-9 and TRBJ1-2, is as follows: DTGVSQNPRHKITKRGQNVTFRCDPISEHNRLYWYRQTLGQGPEFLTYFQNEAQLEKSRLLSDRFSAERPKGSFSTLEIQRTEQGDSAMYLCASSSTGLGYGYTFGSGTRLTVV.

V gene TRBV29-1 combines with J gene TRBJ1-1, with 8 bases that match TRBD1. CDR1 and CDR2 from the germline V gene are SQVTM and ANQGSEA. The CDR3 has 14 residues. J lost 1 base, V lost 6 bases, and 7 bases had no gene match. CDR3 sequence: CSVKQGDKNTEAFF. The DNA for the CDR3 is TGCAGCGTCAAACAGGGGGACAAGAACACTGAAGCTTTCTTT.

V is TRBV10-2 and J is TRBJ2-7; weak D call: TRBD2 (6 bases). The CDR3 extends over 13 amino acids. Trimming shortened V by 5 bases and J by 12 bases, and 20 bases separated the two germline ends. Looked up from germline, CDR1 is WSHSY and CDR2 is SAAADI. The CDR3 sequence is CASSPYGVGGRYF. The DNA of the CDR3 is TGCGCCAGCAGTCCATACGGGGTGGGGGGACGGTACTTC.

This rearrangement joins TRBV29-1 to TRBJ1-1; TRBD1 agrees at 8 bases. In germline, CDR1 is SQVTM, CDR2 ANQGSEA. Losses at the gene ends were 3 bases for V and 4 bases for J; bases not matched to a gene: 4. There are 13 residues in the CDR3. Here the CDR3 reads CSVDSTGGTEAFF. CDR3 nucleotides: TGCAGCGTTGACAGCACAGGGGGCACTGAAGCTTTCTTT. The variable domain in full, with the rest retrieved from reference TRBV29-1 and TRBJ1-1, is SAVISQKPSRDICQRGTSLTIQCQVDSQVTMMFWYRQQPGQSLTLIATANQGSEATYESGFVIDKFPISRPNLTFSTLTVSNMSPEDSSIYLCSVDSTGGTEAFFGQGTRLTVV.

The chain has TRBV20-1 and TRBJ1-4; tentative D call: TRBD1 (5 bases). Trimming pared 3 bases from V and 4 bases from J, leaving 12 bases between. This CDR3 is built from 14 residues. Germline loops: CDR1 DFQATT, CDR2 SNEGSKA (reference sequence). The CDR3 here is CSASWDGRNEKLFF. DNA of the CDR3: TGCAGTGCTAGCTGGGACGGGCGTAATGAAAAACTGTTTTTT.